This TCR beta chain was captured in a study of blood T cell repertoires in COVID-19. The data were produced by immunoSEQ multiplex PCR, yet TCRdb's version contains in-frame clones alone and is incomplete. Found here are hundreds of thousands of clones, around 89% of them singletons; the top ten hold around 1%. The sequenced sample was PBMCs or T cells enriched from blood (not recorded which). The clonotype was recovered from a man over 45 who had been exposed to COVID-19.

In nucleotides, the CDR3 is TGCAGTGCTAGTGGCGTCGGGGAGACCCAGTACTTC. Its protein is CSASGVGETQYF. V gene TRBV20-1 combines with J gene TRBJ2-5, with D uncertain. The CDR3 runs 12 residues. Germline V CDR1 and CDR2: DFQATT, SNEGSKA (reference sequence). Trimming stripped 3 bases from V and 5 bases from J, with 10 bases between.